The T cell receptor (beta chain) under discussion was sequenced for a study of shared clonotypes between healthy human individuals. The V gene's germline CDR1 is MNHNY and CDR2 SVGAGI (reference sequence). Germline trimming cut 2 bases from V and 6 bases from J; bases unmatched to any gene: 5. The CDR3 length is 14 residues. Genomic DNA from each subset was divided evenly over several immunoSEQ plates. Data came from immunoSEQ multiplex PCR; TCRdb stores just in-frame clones and leaves some out. The data show 550,000 to 750,000 clones, with roughly 94% seen just once and roughly 22% held by the top ten. Naive CD8 isolation took CD45RO-negative cells positively selected for CCR7 and excluded terminally differentiated effector memory CD45RA+ cells.

This rearrangement joins TRBV6-6 to TRBJ2-3, with 7 bases aligning to TRBD2. The sequence was collected from a man younger than 40 in good health. What was sequenced was naive CD8+ T cells sorted from blood. CDR3 sequence (DNA): TGTGCCAGCAGTTACGCGGGAGCTAGGGATACGCAGTATTTT. Residues: CASSYAGARDTQYF.